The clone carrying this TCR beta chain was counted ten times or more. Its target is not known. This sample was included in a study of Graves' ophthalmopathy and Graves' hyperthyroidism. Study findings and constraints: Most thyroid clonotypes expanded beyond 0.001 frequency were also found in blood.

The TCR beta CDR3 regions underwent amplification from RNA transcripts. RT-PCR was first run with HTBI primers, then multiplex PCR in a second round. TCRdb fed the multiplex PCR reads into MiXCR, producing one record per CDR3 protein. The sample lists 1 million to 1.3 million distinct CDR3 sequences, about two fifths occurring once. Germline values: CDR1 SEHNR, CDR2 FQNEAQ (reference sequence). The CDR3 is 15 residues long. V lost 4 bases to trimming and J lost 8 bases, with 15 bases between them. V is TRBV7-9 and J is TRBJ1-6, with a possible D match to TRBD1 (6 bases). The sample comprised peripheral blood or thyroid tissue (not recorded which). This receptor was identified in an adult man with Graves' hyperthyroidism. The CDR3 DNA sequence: TGTGCCAGCAGCTCCGAAGTCAGGGGTGATTCACCCCTCCACTTT. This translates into CASSSEVRGDSPLHF.